This T cell receptor (beta chain) originates from a study of low-dose radiotherapy and immunotherapy resistance in tumors. Across the whole study: Cohort 2 was treated with 1 Gy per fraction every two weeks, amounting to 13 Gy across 26 weeks. Cyclophosphamide went in intravenously at 200 mg/m2 every two weeks, one day before radiation and immunotherapy.

TRAV- and TRBV-specific primers, spanning alpha and beta chains, primed first-strand cDNA. Over about 19 PCR cycles, TCRs were amplified from a constant-region primer and V-primer adapter. TCRdb called the reads again in MiXCR, with one record for every CDR3 protein. The table lists tens of thousands of distinct CDR3 sequences, less than 20% of them singletons. Germline assignment: CDR1 SGHVS and CDR2 FNYEAQ. The CDR3 runs 15 residues. V lost 4 bases and J lost 6; bases outside the gene matches: 7. Time point indicated: after trial treatment. Described treatment: LDRT plus nivolumab, ipilimumab, low-dose cyclophosphamide and aspirin (RACIN trial).

This chain joins TRBV7-6 and TRBJ2-1, with 9 bases identical to TRBD2. Sequenced here: PBMCs, sampled after low-dose radiotherapy plus immunotherapy. The receptor was derived from a male donor with prostate cancer. The DNA of the CDR3 is TGTGCCAGCAGCTCACTAGCGGGCAATACCAATGAGCAGTTCTTC. Its translation: CASSSLAGNTNEQFF.